The sequence of this T cell receptor beta chain was determined in a study of T-cell memory formation after mild COVID-19. Overall study results and limits: Contracting clones localized mainly to CM and EM when CD4+ and mainly to EMRA when CD8+.

TCRdb reprocessed the 5' RACE reads with MiXCR, giving one entry per CDR3 protein. Among hundreds of thousands of distinct CDR3 sequences, less than 20% were seen once, and the ten largest hold around 21%. The CDR3 contains 15 residues. The ends lost 5 bases at V and 6 bases at J; junction bases unmatched: 10. CDR1 SGHTA and CDR2 FQGNSA come from the germline V gene. This clonotype showed up just a few times. The antigen is not known. The origin of this receptor is a man between 18 and 29 years old who had mild COVID-19 (a few samples of this study predate the infection). Cell type and time point are not known. The V gene is TRBV7-2, the J gene TRBJ2-1, with 7 bases matching TRBD2. Sequenced input: PBMCs or a T cell subset sorted from them (not recorded which). The CDR3 DNA reads TGTGCCAGCAGCGGGGGGGACGGACCTTTCAATGAGCAGTTCTTC. Protein product: CASSGGDGPFNEQFF.